This is a list of T cell receptor beta chains from one sample in a study of radiation and T cells in renal cell carcinoma. TCRdb's copy holds only in-frame clones and misses some; the assay was immunoSEQ multiplex PCR. The data show 150,000 to 190,000 clones, over 80% seen once. Source: blood, taken from a patient whose treatment included radiotherapy and nephrectomy. These receptor sequences come from a woman aged 50 to 60 with renal cell carcinoma. CDR3s include the opening cysteine and the closing phenylalanine or tryptophan. Fields, in order: clone size, V gene, J gene, D gene, CDR3 protein, CDR3 DNA. The D gene is left open where the match is weak. Size is omitted from some rows. Given values are once, few, many or a class for expanded clones.

>NA|TRBV7-2|TRBJ2-2|NA
CASTQVGVTGELFF
TGTGCCAGCACCCAAGTCGGGGTCACCGGGGAGCTGTTTTTT
>few|TRBV2|TRBJ2-5|NA
CASSYVQETQYF
TGTGCCAGCAGTTATGTCCAGGAGACCCAGTACTTC
>NA|TRBV5-6|TRBJ2-7|NA
CASSQEASEQYF
TGTGCCAGCAGCCAAGAGGCGAGCGAGCAGTACTTC
>NA|TRBV5-1|TRBJ1-3|NA
CASSLGDSSGNTIYF
TGCGCCAGCAGCTTGGGCGATAGCTCTGGAAACACCATATATTTT
>NA|TRBV18|TRBJ2-7|NA
CASSPGGRVSEQYF
TGTGCCAGCTCACCCGGCGGCAGGGTATCCGAGCAGTACTTC
>few|TRBV7-8|TRBJ1-6|NA
CASSLAGYGGRSLHF
TGTGCCAGCAGCTTGGCCGGATATGGGGGACGGTCGCTCCACTTT
>NA|TRBV9|TRBJ1-6|TRBD1
CASSVAGGGSPLHF
TGTGCCAGCAGCGTAGCAGGGGGGGGTTCACCCCTCCACTTT
>NA|TRBV7-9|TRBJ1-5|NA
CASSLDEREGNQPQHF
TGTGCCAGCAGCTTAGATGAGAGAGAAGGCAATCAGCCCCAGCATTTT
>NA|TRBV4-1|TRBJ2-7|NA
CASSQEMGQGSEQYF
TGCGCCAGCAGCCAAGAAATGGGTCAGGGCTCCGAGCAGTACTTC
>few|TRBV6-1|TRBJ1-1|NA
CASSEDNINTEAFF
TGTGCCAGCAGTGAAGACAACATCAACACTGAAGCTTTCTTT
>NA|TRBV6-4|TRBJ2-2|NA
CASRGSNTGELFF
TGTGCCAGCAGGGGGTCCAACACCGGGGAGCTGTTTTTT
>once|TRBV4-1|TRBJ2-5|TRBD2
CASSQDWTSLAGLETQYF
TGCGCCAGCAGCCAAGATTGGACTAGTCTAGCGGGGTTGGAGACCCAGTACTTC
>NA|TRBV2|TRBJ2-5|TRBD2
CASSEVIAGGRQRTQYF
TGTGCCAGCAGTGAAGTAATAGCGGGCGGACGGCAACGGACCCAGTACTTC
>NA|TRBV7-2|TRBJ2-2|NA
CASSQMLAGGELFF
TGTGCCAGCAGCCAAATGCTGGCCGGCGGGGAGCTGTTTTTT
>NA|TRBV29-1|TRBJ1-2|NA
CSVPRHGGGNYGYTF
TGCAGCGTGCCGCGTCACGGGGGCGGAAACTATGGCTACACCTTC
>NA|TRBV19|TRBJ1-5|NA
CAIGLQGNQPQHF
TGTGCCATAGGGCTCCAGGGAAATCAGCCCCAGCATTTT
>NA|TRBV7-2|TRBJ2-3|NA
CASSFSQSTDTQYF
TGTGCCAGCAGCTTTAGCCAAAGCACAGATACGCAGTATTTT
>NA|TRBV5-3|TRBJ2-1|TRBD1
CARFLGQVDYNEQFF
TGTGCCAGATTCCTCGGACAGGTAGACTACAATGAGCAGTTCTTC
>NA|TRBV19|TRBJ2-7|NA
CASSIDGWSYEQYF
TGTGCCAGTAGTATTGATGGGTGGTCCTACGAGCAGTACTTC
>NA|TRBV5-1|TRBJ2-2|NA
CASSMALNTGELFF
TGCGCCAGCAGTATGGCATTAAACACCGGGGAGCTGTTTTTT
>once|TRBV19|TRBJ1-1|TRBD1
CASSIGQGGDTEAFF
TGTGCCAGTAGTATAGGACAGGGAGGGGACACTGAAGCTTTCTTT
>NA|TRBV7-9|TRBJ1-5|NA
CASSADGDQPQHF
TGTGCCAGCAGCGCAGACGGGGATCAGCCCCAGCATTTT
>NA|TRBV2|TRBJ1-1|NA
CAGRALDTEAFF
TGTGCCGGACGGGCGTTGGACACTGAAGCTTTCTTT
>NA|TRBV7-2|TRBJ2-5|NA
CASTRGAGDDETQYF
TGTGCCAGCACCAGGGGGGCAGGGGACGACGAGACCCAGTACTTC
>NA|TRBV19|TRBJ2-5|NA
CASSIGGGQETQYF
TGTGCCAGTAGTATAGGAGGGGGCCAAGAGACCCAGTACTTC
>NA|TRBV19|TRBJ1-3|TRBD1
CASSISGTGSGNTIYF
TGTGCCAGTAGTATCTCCGGGACAGGGTCTGGAAACACCATATATTTT
>NA|TRBV14|TRBJ1-1|NA
CARSLSTEAFF
TGTGCCAGATCCTTATCCACTGAAGCTTTCTTT
>NA|TRBV19|TRBJ1-6|NA
CASSIVGANSPLHF
TGTGCCAGTAGTATAGTGGGGGCAAATTCACCCCTCCACTTT
>NA|TRBV7-3|TRBJ2-5|TRBD2
CASSLTSGGALETQYF
TGTGCCAGCAGCTTGACTAGCGGGGGGGCGTTGGAGACCCAGTACTTC
>once|TRBV19|TRBJ1-5|TRBD1
CASSPDRVGNQPQHF
TGTGCCAGTTCGCCAGACAGGGTTGGAAATCAGCCCCAGCATTTT
>NA|TRBV4-3|TRBJ1-2|NA
CASSQERGAGLGGYTF
TGCGCCAGCAGCCAAGAGCGCGGGGCTGGATTGGGGGGCTACACCTTC
>NA|TRBV7-9|TRBJ1-3|NA
CASSFLENRDTIYF
TGTGCCAGCAGCTTTCTGGAGAACAGGGACACCATATATTTT
>NA|TRBV30|TRBJ2-7|NA
CAWSDRIFYEQYF
TGTGCCTGGAGTGACAGGATCTTCTACGAGCAGTACTTC
>NA|TRBV19|TRBJ1-5|TRBD1
CASSIGWTGGRGQPQHF
TGTGCCAGTAGTATAGGCTGGACAGGCGGTCGGGGTCAGCCCCAGCATTTT
>once|TRBV6-1|TRBJ2-1|TRBD2
CASSVRGGAYNEQFF
TGTGCCAGCAGTGTTCGCGGGGGGGCCTACAATGAGCAGTTCTTC
>NA|TRBV14|TRBJ1-2|NA
CASSLDRGNYGYTF
TGTGCCAGCAGCCTGGATCGGGGTAACTATGGCTACACCTTC
>once|TRBV6-5|TRBJ2-7|TRBD2
CASSYRGDEQYF
TGTGCCAGCAGTTATCGGGGGGACGAGCAGTACTTC
>NA|TRBV15|TRBJ1-1|NA
CATSVKTPPPTEAFF
TGTGCCACCAGCGTAAAGACACCTCCCCCGACTGAAGCTTTCTTT
>NA|TRBV6-5|TRBJ1-1|NA
CASSGRRGRNTEAFF
TGTGCCAGCAGTGGGAGACGGGGTAGGAACACTGAAGCTTTCTTT
>NA|TRBV6-6|TRBJ1-2|NA
CASRLLTTNYGYTF
TGTGCCAGCAGACTACTGACAACTAACTATGGCTACACCTTC
>NA|TRBV6-5|TRBJ2-7|NA
CASSRNRDSYEQYF
TGTGCCAGCAGTCGAAACAGGGATTCCTACGAGCAGTACTTC
>NA|TRBV7-7|TRBJ2-5|NA
CASSLAIGQETQYF
TGTGCTAGCAGCTTAGCGATAGGCCAAGAGACCCAGTACTTC
>few|TRBV9|TRBJ1-1|NA
CASSIHSSTEAFF
TGTGCCAGCAGCATACATTCGTCCACTGAAGCTTTCTTT
>NA|TRBV6-1|TRBJ1-1|NA
CASNRVENTEAFF
TGTGCCAGCAATAGGGTGGAGAACACTGAAGCTTTCTTT
>NA|TRBV30|TRBJ1-1|TRBD1
CAWSVKGAATEAFF
TGTGCCTGGAGTGTAAAGGGGGCGGCCACTGAAGCTTTCTTT
>NA|TRBV19|TRBJ1-5|TRBD1
CASSVTGGNQPQHF
TGTGCCAGTAGTGTAACAGGGGGCAATCAGCCCCAGCATTTT
>NA|TRBV5-6|TRBJ1-2|NA
CASSLAGVHYGYTF
TGTGCCAGCAGCTTGGCAGGGGTCCACTATGGCTACACCTTC
>NA|TRBV6-1|TRBJ2-7|NA
CASTWGGTGSLEQYF
TGTGCCAGCACCTGGGGGGGGACAGGTTCTCTCGAGCAGTACTTC
>few|TRBV7-9|TRBJ1-5|NA
CASSLTTKDQPQHF
TGTGCCAGCAGCTTAACGACAAAAGATCAGCCCCAGCATTTT
>NA|TRBV27|TRBJ2-6|NA
CASRLFAGANVLTF
TGTGCCAGCAGATTATTCGCTGGGGCCAACGTCCTGACTTTC
>NA|TRBV13|TRBJ1-6|NA
CASSPGQIYSPLHF
TGTGCCAGCAGCCCAGGACAGATTTATTCACCCCTCCACTTT
>NA|TRBV30|TRBJ1-2|TRBD1
CAWSSPLPATGRKFYGYTF
TGTGCCTGGAGTTCGCCTCTCCCCGCGACAGGGCGGAAATTCTATGGCTACACCTTC
>NA|TRBV6-1|TRBJ1-2|NA
CASSEAPDVYYGYTF
TGTGCCAGCAGTGAAGCGCCGGACGTATACTATGGCTACACCTTC
>NA|TRBV29-1|TRBJ2-5|TRBD2
CSVAGGLETQYF
TGCAGCGTTGCGGGGGGGCTGGAGACCCAGTACTTC